The TCR beta chain under discussion was sequenced for a study of blood T cell repertoires in COVID-19 (dated by TCRdb to 2018 to 2021). Turning to the overall study: Samples covering the acute and convalescent phases of COVID-19 were provided by collaborators in the United States, Italy and Spain. Where available, HLA class I and class II types were taken from metadata supplied by the sample provider and were not determined by assay-based typing. Samples were obtained from the ongoing ImmuneRACE study (first 160 participants) and from about 1,300 subjects provided by 6 global collaborators. The repertoires were released in a freely available public database meant as a resource for research on the immune response to SARS-CoV-2. The prospective study material was composed of cDNA or gDNA derived from T cells, B-cell-depleted T cells, or PBMCs. The dataset comprised deeply sampled blood TCRbeta repertoires from subjects exposed to, actively infected with, or recovered from COVID-19. Nearly every sample came with metadata listing a de-identified subject ID, COVID-19 status, age in years and sex.

Overall results and qualifications from the work: Clinical and demographic metadata were provided uncurated, with the amount varying by source and participant.

Another Seattle source contributed samples from volunteer blood donors who had recovered from COVID-19. The collaborating institutions used their own protocols to collect whole blood in K2EDTA tubes. For TCRbeta analysis, collaborators shipped samples in one of three forms: frozen whole blood, isolated PBMCs, or DNA extracted from either of those sample types. TCRbeta CDR3 regions were amplified from genomic DNA by means of the immunoSEQ Assay, a bias-controlled multiplex PCR. As for how the authors treated the data: The number of nucleated cells in each sample was estimated by amplification of reference gene primers within the assay. To quantify the absolute abundance of each unique TCRbeta CDR3 rearrangement, sequence reads were collapsed and filtered. For each sample, productive Simpson clonality was calculated as the square root of Simpson's diversity index across productive rearrangements. Drawn from immuneACCESS, this table holds only the in-frame rearrangements with V and J called that TCRdb kept. Clones are partly lost; checked studies trace under half to an unresolved V gene and leave the rest unexplained. The DNA gave D and trimming, while V, J and clone size come from that table. This sample lists fewer than 250,000 clones; approximately 91% were detected once. The top ten clones comprise about 6.8% of the sample.

The germline V gene provides CDR1 SGHVS and CDR2 FNYEAQ. V is reduced by 1 base and J by 2 bases, leaving a spacing of 9 bases between them. Taken from cysteine to phenylalanine, the CDR3 has 15 residues. Only the CDR3 region is kept as DNA, spanning 45 bases read in frame from base 1. In regard to this clone: Its binding antigen is unknown. Base qualities are not recorded, but no much larger clone differs from it by a single base.

The chain uses TRBV7-6 and TRBJ2-1; a tentative D call is TRBD2 (5 bases match). The sequenced material came from peripheral blood. The receptor was isolated from a woman in her forties who had recovered from COVID-19. Read as DNA, the sequence is TGTGCCAGCAGCTTAGGCGGGCCTCCCTACAATGAGCAGTTCTTC. Translated, this gives CASSLGGPPYNEQFF.